Included here is one TCR beta chain sequence, with context. Its antigen is still unknown. The data derive from a study of CD4+ T cells in melanoma. Study observations and caveats: Diverse differentiation states were reported for melanoma neoantigen-specific CD4+ T cells. CD8+ T cell, macrophage and B cell function reportedly correlated with neoantigen-specific CD4+ T cells.

The table came from immunoSEQ multiplex PCR; TCRdb's copy has only in-frame clones and leaves some out. The sample includes 110,000 to 150,000 clones, approximately 91% of them seen just once. This sequence was found in a human donor with melanoma.

CDR3 DNA sequence: TGTGCCAGCATGGTCGGAGATGGGGAAAAACTGTTTTTT. This codes for CASMVGDGEKLFF. The gene calls are TRBV6-6 and TRBJ1-4; D gene unclear. CDR1 is MNHNY and CDR2 is SVGAGI in the germline V gene (reference sequence). V shed 7 bases and J shed 8 bases, with 14 bases lying between them. CDR3 length: 13 residues.